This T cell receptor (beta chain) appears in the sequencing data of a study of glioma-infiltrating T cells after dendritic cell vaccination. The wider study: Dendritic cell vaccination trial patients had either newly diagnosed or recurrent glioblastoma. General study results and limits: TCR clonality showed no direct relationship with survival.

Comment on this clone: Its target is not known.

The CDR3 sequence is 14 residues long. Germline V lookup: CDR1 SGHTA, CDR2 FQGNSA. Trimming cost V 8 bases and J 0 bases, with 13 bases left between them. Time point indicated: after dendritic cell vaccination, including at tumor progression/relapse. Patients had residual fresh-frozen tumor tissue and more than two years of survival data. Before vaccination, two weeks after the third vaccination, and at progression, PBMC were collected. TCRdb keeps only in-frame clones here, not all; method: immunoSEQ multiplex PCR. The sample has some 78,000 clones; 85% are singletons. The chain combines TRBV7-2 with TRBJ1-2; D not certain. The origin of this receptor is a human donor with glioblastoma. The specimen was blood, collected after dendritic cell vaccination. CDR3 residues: CASGGVLANYGYTF. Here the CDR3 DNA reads TGTGCCAGCGGAGGCGTATTAGCTAACTATGGCTACACCTTC.